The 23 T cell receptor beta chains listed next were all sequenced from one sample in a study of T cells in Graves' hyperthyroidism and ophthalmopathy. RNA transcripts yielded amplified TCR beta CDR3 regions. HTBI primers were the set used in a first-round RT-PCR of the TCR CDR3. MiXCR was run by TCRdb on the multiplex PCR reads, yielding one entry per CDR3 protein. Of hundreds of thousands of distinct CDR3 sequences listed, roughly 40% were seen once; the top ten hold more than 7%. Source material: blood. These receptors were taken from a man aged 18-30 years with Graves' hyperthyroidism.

CDR3 protein: CASSSPPGRDIVLGSGEQYF. CDR3 DNA: TGTGCCAGCAGCTCCCCCCCCGGGCGGGATATAGTCCTTGGGTCGGGGGAGCAGTACTTC. The V and J genes are TRBV7-2 and TRBJ2-7, with D tentatively TRBD2 (6 bases). V dropped 4 bases and J dropped 7 bases, with 35 bases sitting between them. The CDR3 totals 20 residues. Per the germline V gene, CDR1 is SGHTA and CDR2 is FQGNSA.

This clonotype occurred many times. This CDR3 reads CASSIAGTGQPQHF. The CDR3 DNA reads TGTGCCAGTAGTATTGCGGGAACAGGGCAGCCCCAGCATTTT. This chain joins TRBV19 and TRBJ1-5; weak D call: TRBD1 (6 bases). The CDR3 loop spans 14 amino acids. The ends were cut back, 3 bases at V and 7 bases at J, with 13 bases in the middle. Germline V gene lookup returns CDR1 LNHDA and CDR2 SQIVND (reference sequence).

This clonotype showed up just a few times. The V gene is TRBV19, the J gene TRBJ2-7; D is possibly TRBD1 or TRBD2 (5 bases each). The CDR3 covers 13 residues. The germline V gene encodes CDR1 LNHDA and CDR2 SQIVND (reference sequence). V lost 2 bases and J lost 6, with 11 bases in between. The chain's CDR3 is CASSITHGAEQYF. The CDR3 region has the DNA TGTGCCAGTAGTATAACGCACGGGGCCGAGCAGTACTTC.

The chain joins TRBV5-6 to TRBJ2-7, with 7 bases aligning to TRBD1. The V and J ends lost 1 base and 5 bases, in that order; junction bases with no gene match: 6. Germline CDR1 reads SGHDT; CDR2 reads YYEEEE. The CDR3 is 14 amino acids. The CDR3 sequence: CASSLRETGDEQYF. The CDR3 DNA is TGTGCCAGCAGCTTGAGGGAAACAGGGGACGAGCAGTACTTC.

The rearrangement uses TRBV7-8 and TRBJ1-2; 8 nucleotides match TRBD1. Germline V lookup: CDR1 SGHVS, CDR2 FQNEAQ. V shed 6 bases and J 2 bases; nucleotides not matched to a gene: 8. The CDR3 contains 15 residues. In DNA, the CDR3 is TGTGCCAGCAGTCCCCTGGACAGGGCCAACTATGGCTACACCTTC. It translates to CASSPLDRANYGYTF.

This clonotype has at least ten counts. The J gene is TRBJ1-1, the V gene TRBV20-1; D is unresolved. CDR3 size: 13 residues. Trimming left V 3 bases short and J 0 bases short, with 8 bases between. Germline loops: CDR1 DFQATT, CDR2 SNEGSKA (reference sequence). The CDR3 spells CSASRQLNTEAFF. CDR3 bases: TGCAGTGCTAGCAGACAATTGAACACTGAAGCTTTCTTT.

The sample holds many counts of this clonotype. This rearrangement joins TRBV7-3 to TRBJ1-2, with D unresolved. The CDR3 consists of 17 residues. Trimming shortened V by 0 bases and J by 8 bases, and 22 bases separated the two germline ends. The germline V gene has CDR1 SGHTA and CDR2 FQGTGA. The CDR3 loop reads CASSLTSAGILPWGYTF. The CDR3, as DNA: TGTGCCAGCAGCTTAACGTCCGCGGGGATTCTGCCCTGGGGCTACACCTTC.

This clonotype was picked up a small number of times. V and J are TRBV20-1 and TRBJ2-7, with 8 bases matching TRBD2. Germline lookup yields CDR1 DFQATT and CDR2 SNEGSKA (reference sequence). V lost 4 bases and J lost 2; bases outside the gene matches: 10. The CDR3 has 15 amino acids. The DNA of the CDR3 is TGCAGTGCTACGGGGGAGCGGGAGAGAACCTACGAGCAGTACTTC. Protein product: CSATGERERTYEQYF.

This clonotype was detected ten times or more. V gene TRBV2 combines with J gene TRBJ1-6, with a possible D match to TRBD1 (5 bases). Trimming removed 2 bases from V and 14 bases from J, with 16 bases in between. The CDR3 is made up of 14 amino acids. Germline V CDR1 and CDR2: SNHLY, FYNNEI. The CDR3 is CASSESRTLGALHF. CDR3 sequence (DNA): TGTGCCAGCAGTGAATCCAGGACCCTAGGGGCCCTCCACTTT.

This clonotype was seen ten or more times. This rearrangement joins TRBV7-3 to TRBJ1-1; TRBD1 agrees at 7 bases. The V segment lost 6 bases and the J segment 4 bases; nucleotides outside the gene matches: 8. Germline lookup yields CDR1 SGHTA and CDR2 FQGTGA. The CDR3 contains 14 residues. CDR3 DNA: TGTGCCAGCAGTCCGACAGGGAGTGGCACTGAAGCTTTCTTT. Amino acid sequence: CASSPTGSGTEAFF. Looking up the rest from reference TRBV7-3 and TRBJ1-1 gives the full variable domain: GAGVSQTPSNKVTEKGKYVELRCDPISGHTALYWYRQSLGQGPEFLIYFQGTGAADDSGLPNDRFFAVRPEGSVSTLKIQRTERGDSAVYLCASSPTGSGTEAFFGQGTRLTVV.

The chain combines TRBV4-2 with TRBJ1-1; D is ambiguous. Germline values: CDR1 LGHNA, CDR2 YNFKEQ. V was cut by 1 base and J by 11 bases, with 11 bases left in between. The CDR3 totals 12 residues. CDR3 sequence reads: CASSQVDGYAFF. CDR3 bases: TGTGCCAGCAGCCAAGTGGATGGTTATGCTTTCTTT.

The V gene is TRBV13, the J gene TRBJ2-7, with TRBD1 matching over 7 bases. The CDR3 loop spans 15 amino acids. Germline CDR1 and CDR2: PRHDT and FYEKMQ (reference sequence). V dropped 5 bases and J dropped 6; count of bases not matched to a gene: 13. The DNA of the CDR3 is TGTGCCAGCAGCCCAGGGGACCAGGGGGTGGTCGAGCAGTACTTC. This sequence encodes CASSPGDQGVVEQYF.

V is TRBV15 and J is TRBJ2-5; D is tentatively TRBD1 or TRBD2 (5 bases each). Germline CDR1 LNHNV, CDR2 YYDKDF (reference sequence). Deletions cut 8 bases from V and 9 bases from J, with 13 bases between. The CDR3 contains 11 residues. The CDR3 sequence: CATPRGWAQYF. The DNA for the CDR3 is TGTGCCACCCCCCGGGGCTGGGCCCAGTACTTC.

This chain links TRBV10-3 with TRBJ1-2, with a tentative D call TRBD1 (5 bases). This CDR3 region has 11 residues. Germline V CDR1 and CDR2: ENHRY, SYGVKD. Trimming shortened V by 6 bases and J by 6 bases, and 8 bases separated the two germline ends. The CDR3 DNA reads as TGTGCCATCAGCCGCAGGGATGGCTACACCTTC. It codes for CAISRRDGYTF.

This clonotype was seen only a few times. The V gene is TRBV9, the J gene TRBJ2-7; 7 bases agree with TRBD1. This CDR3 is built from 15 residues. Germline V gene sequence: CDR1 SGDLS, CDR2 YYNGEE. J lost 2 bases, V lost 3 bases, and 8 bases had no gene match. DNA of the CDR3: TGTGCCAGCAGCGACCGGGACAGCTCTCCCTACGAGCAGTACTTC. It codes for CASSDRDSSPYEQYF.

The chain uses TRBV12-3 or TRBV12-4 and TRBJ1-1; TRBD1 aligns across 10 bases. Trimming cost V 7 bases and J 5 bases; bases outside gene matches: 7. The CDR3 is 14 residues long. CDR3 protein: CASTLRTGGTEAFF. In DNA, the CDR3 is TGTGCCAGCACTCTTCGGACAGGGGGGACTGAAGCTTTCTTT.

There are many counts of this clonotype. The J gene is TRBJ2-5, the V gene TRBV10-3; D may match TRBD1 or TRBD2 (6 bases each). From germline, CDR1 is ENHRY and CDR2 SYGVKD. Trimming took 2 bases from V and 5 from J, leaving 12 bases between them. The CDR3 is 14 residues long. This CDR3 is CAISEEGGDETQYF. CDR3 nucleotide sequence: TGTGCCATCAGTGAGGAGGGGGGAGATGAGACCCAGTACTTC.

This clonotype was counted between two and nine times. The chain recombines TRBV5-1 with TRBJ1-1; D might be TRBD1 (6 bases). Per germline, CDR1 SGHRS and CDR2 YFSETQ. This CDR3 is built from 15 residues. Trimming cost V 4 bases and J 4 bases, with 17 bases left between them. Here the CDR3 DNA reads TGCGCCAGCAGCGCGACGTTAGGGGGGGCCACTGAAGCTTTCTTT. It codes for CASSATLGGATEAFF.

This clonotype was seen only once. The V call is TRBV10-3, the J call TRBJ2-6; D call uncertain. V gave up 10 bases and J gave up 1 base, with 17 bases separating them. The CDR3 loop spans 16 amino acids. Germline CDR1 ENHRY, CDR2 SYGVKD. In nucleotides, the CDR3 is TGTGCCAGCACCCAAAGGGATGGGTCTGGGGCCAACGTCCTGACTTTC. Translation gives CASTQRDGSGANVLTF.

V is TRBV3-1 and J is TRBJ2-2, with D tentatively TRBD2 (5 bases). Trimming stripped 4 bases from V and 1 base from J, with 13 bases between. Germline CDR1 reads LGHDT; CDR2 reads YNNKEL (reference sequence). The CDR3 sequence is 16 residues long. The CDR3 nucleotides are TGTGCCAGCAGCCGCCGAGGGTCCAGGAACACCGGGGAGCTGTTTTTT. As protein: CASSRRGSRNTGELFF.

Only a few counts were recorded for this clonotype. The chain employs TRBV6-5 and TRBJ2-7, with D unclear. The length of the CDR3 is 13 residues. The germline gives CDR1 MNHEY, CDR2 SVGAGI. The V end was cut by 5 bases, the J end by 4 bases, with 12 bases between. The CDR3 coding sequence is TGTGCCAGCAGTCACCCTGACCAATACGAGCAGTACTTC. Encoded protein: CASSHPDQYEQYF.

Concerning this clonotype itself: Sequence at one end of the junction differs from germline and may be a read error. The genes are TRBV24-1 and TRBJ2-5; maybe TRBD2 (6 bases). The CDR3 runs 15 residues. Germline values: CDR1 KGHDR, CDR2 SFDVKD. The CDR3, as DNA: TGTGCCAGCAGTGATACCGGGGGTCGGCACGAGAGCCAGTACTTC. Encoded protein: CASSDTGGRHESQYF.

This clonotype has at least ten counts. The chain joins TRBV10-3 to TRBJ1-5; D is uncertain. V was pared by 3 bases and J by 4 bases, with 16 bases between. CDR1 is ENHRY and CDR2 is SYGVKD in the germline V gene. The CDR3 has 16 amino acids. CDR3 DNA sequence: TGTGCCATCAGTGATAGGGCAGCAACTACTAATCAGCCCCAGCATTTT. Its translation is CAISDRAATTNQPQHF.